A selection of T cell receptor beta chains follows, all from one sample in a study of shared clonotypes between healthy human individuals. Clones were sequenced by immunoSEQ multiplex PCR, and TCRdb holds only the in-frame ones, with some missing. The sample shows about 2 million clones, roughly 94% of them seen only once. The sequenced material came from naive CD8+ T cells sorted from blood. The receptor source for this set is a young man in good health. The CDR3 runs from the conserved cysteine through the conserved F or W. D genes are given only for firm matches. Only some rows state a clone size, as once, few, many or a class for expanded clones.

j_call	v_call	d_call	clone_size	cdr3_nt	cdr3_aa
TRBJ2-1	TRBV4-1	TRBD2	NA	TGCGCCAGCAGCCAAGTGAGCGGGGGGGCCGGTGAGCAGTTCTTC	CASSQVSGGAGEQFF
TRBJ1-1	TRBV6-5	NA	once	TGTGCCAGCAGTTACAAGGGTTATGACACTGAAGCTTTCTTT	CASSYKGYDTEAFF
TRBJ2-3	TRBV9	TRBD2	NA	TGTGCCAGCAGCGAGGGACTAGCACTGGGAGATACGCAGTATTTT	CASSEGLALGDTQYF
TRBJ1-6	TRBV27	NA	NA	TGTGCCAGCAGTTTATGGCAGCCGAGCTCCTATAATTCACCCCTCCACTTT	CASSLWQPSSYNSPLHF
TRBJ2-7	TRBV9	NA	NA	TGTGCCAGCAGCGTAGGAGGGATGGCGGCCTACGAGCAGTACTTC	CASSVGGMAAYEQYF
TRBJ1-2	TRBV2	NA	NA	TGTGCCAGCAGCGAGATGTCTCGGGGCTACACCTTC	CASSEMSRGYTF
TRBJ1-2	TRBV6-4	NA	NA	TGTGCCAGCAGTGACAAGATGAGGAAGGGGCCCAATGGCTACACCTTC	CASSDKMRKGPNGYTF
TRBJ2-3	TRBV15	NA	NA	TGTGCCACCAGCAGAGATAGGTTTGATACGCAGTATTTT	CATSRDRFDTQYF
TRBJ2-7	TRBV10-3	TRBD2	once	TGTGCCATCAGCCCGCTGGGGGGGACCTACGAGCAGTACTTC	CAISPLGGTYEQYF
TRBJ2-7	TRBV5-4	NA	NA	TGTGCCAGCAGCTTGGTGTCACAGGGACACTACGAGCAGTACTTC	CASSLVSQGHYEQYF
TRBJ2-7	TRBV19	NA	NA	TGTGCCAGTGGATCGAGGGAATTCTACGAGCAGTACTTC	CASGSREFYEQYF
TRBJ1-6	TRBV9	NA	NA	TGTGCCAGCAGCGTAGGCGGGAATTCACCCCTCCACTTT	CASSVGGNSPLHF
TRBJ1-5	TRBV2	TRBD1	NA	TGTGCCAGCAGGGACAGGGAATCTAGCAATCAGCCCCAGCATTTT	CASRDRESSNQPQHF
TRBJ2-5	TRBV2	NA	NA	TGTGCCAGCAGTGAAGTCCGCCGTCCCACAGAGACCCAGTACTTC	CASSEVRRPTETQYF
TRBJ2-3	TRBV13	TRBD2	once	TGTGCCAGCAGCTTACCTAGCGGGAGGGTAAGCACAGATACGCAGTATTTT	CASSLPSGRVSTDTQYF
TRBJ2-6	TRBV7-8	NA	once	TGTGCCAGCAGCTTACTTGAGGGACTTAGCTCTGGGGCCAACGTCCTGACTTTC	CASSLLEGLSSGANVLTF
TRBJ2-1	TRBV4-1	TRBD2	NA	TGCGCCAGCAGCCAAGTGGCTAGCGGGAGAGATGAGCAGTTCTTC	CASSQVASGRDEQFF
TRBJ2-7	TRBV27	TRBD2	NA	TGTGCCAGCCAAGCGGGAGGAGGTGCCTACGAGCAGTACTTC	CASQAGGGAYEQYF
TRBJ1-6	TRBV9	NA	NA	TGTGCCAGCAGCGTGGCTCCCTCCTATAATTCACCCCTCCACTTT	CASSVAPSYNSPLHF
TRBJ2-1	TRBV2	NA	NA	TGTGCCAGCATTGCTTCTGGTAACAATGAGCAGTTCTTC	CASIASGNNEQFF
TRBJ2-1	TRBV5-1	NA	NA	TGCGCCAGCAGCACCGGGGCAATACGCTACAATGAGCAGTTCTTC	CASSTGAIRYNEQFF
TRBJ2-7	TRBV25-1	NA	once	TGTGCCAGCAGTGAATATCGGCAGGGATACTACGAGCAGTACTTC	CASSEYRQGYYEQYF
TRBJ2-7	TRBV10-3	NA	NA	TGTGCCATCAGGATAGGGGCCCTGACCTACGAGCAGTACTTC	CAIRIGALTYEQYF
TRBJ1-1	TRBV9	TRBD1	NA	TGTGCCAGCGTGGGACAGAAGGGTGAAGCTTTCTTT	CASVGQKGEAFF
TRBJ2-3	TRBV30	TRBD2	NA	TGTGCAAGCGGGGGGGCCTTAGATACGCAGTATTTT	CASGGALDTQYF
TRBJ2-1	TRBV5-1	TRBD2	NA	TGCGCCAGCTGGGGGGGAGAGTCCTACAATGAGCAGTTCTTC	CASWGGESYNEQFF
TRBJ2-4	TRBV4-1	NA	NA	TGCGCCAGCAGCCAAGACCCCGGGGGATACATTCAGTACTTC	CASSQDPGGYIQYF
TRBJ2-7	TRBV2	NA	once	TGTGCCGTGGACGGTTCCTACGAGCAGTACTTC	CAVDGSYEQYF
TRBJ2-5	TRBV7-8	NA	NA	TGTGCCAGCAGCTTACTGGGTTCGAGGGAGACCCAGTACTTC	CASSLLGSRETQYF
TRBJ2-7	TRBV19	NA	NA	TGTGCCAGTAGTTCCCTTAGTCATTCTCCCTACGAGCAGTACTTC	CASSSLSHSPYEQYF
TRBJ2-2	TRBV5-1	NA	NA	TGCGCCAGCAGCTTGACGGACTTAAACACCGGGGAGCTGTTTTTT	CASSLTDLNTGELFF
TRBJ2-5	TRBV5-1	NA	few	TGCGCCAGCAGCTTGGGTCAGCTGGGAGAGACCCAGTACTTC	CASSLGQLGETQYF
TRBJ1-3	TRBV6-5	TRBD1	NA	TGTGCCAGCACCGCATTGACAGGGGTAGGAAACACCATATATTTT	CASTALTGVGNTIYF
TRBJ1-5	TRBV27	NA	NA	TGTGCCAGCAAGGTAAGGGGCAGTAATCAGCCCCAGCATTTT	CASKVRGSNQPQHF
TRBJ2-1	TRBV4-1	NA	once	TGCGCCAGCAGCCACCCGGCCCTAAATGAGCAGTTCTTC	CASSHPALNEQFF
TRBJ1-1	TRBV27	NA	NA	TGTGCCAGCAGTCTCGGATTGAACACTGAAGCTTTCTTT	CASSLGLNTEAFF
TRBJ2-7	TRBV7-2	TRBD2	NA	TGTGCCAGCAGCTGGGGACTAGCGGGATCCTACGAGCAGTACTTC	CASSWGLAGSYEQYF
TRBJ2-1	TRBV29-1	NA	NA	TGCAGCGTTGAAGATGAGCAGAAGACCTCCTACAATGAGCAGTTCTTC	CSVEDEQKTSYNEQFF
TRBJ1-4	TRBV28	NA	NA	TGTGCCAGCAGTCCCCCGCCGGGGGGTAATGAAAAACTGTTTTTT	CASSPPPGGNEKLFF
TRBJ2-3	TRBV10-1	TRBD2	NA	TGCGCCAGCAGTGAAGGGACTAGCGGCACAGATACGCAGTATTTT	CASSEGTSGTDTQYF
TRBJ1-1	TRBV6-1	TRBD1	NA	TGTGCCAGCAGTGATAGGGGACAGCTGAACACTGAAGCTTTCTTT	CASSDRGQLNTEAFF
TRBJ2-7	TRBV5-4	TRBD1	NA	TGTGCCAGCAGCTCCTGGGACAGCTCCTACGAGCAGTACTTC	CASSSWDSSYEQYF
TRBJ2-7	TRBV4-1	NA	NA	TGCGCCAGCAGCCAAGATCATGAACGGCTAGGGTTCTACGAGCAGTACTTC	CASSQDHERLGFYEQYF
TRBJ2-3	TRBV9	NA	NA	TGTGCCAGCAGCGCGGGGGTTGCAGATACGCAGTATTTT	CASSAGVADTQYF
TRBJ2-3	TRBV6-1	NA	NA	TGTGCCAGCAGTGAAGCTGATACGCAGTATTTT	CASSEADTQYF
TRBJ1-1	TRBV5-4	NA	NA	TGTGCCAGCAGTCCGAGGGGAGGGATGAACACTGAAGCTTTCTTT	CASSPRGGMNTEAFF
TRBJ2-2	TRBV5-8	TRBD2	NA	TGTGCCAGCAGCTGGGATACTAGCGGCCCGAACACCGGGGAGCTGTTTTTT	CASSWDTSGPNTGELFF
TRBJ2-7	TRBV7-9	NA	NA	TGTGCCAGCAGCCTCCACTACGAGCAGTACTTC	CASSLHYEQYF
TRBJ2-1	TRBV11-2	NA	NA	TGTGCCAGCAGCACAACCCAAGCGGCAGAGCAGTTCTTC	CASSTTQAAEQFF
TRBJ2-7	TRBV10-2	TRBD1	NA	TGCGCCAGCAGTGAAAGACAGGGGACTTACGAGCAGTACTTC	CASSERQGTYEQYF
TRBJ2-3	TRBV18	TRBD2	NA	TGTGCCAGCACTTTAAGCGGGGACTTCACAGATACGCAGTATTTT	CASTLSGDFTDTQYF